A single sample is the source of the 16 T cell receptor beta chains below, sequenced in a study of neurological immune-mediated disorders. TCRdb re-called the 5' RACE reads through MiXCR, storing one row per CDR3 protein. The sample yields about 21,000 distinct CDR3 sequences, around a sixth seen once. Sequences were obtained from CD8+ T cells from blood. All receptors derive from a young woman with multiple sclerosis.

This clonotype came up many times. The V gene is TRBV4-1, the J gene TRBJ2-5; TRBD2 agrees at 10 bases. The CDR3 is 14 residues long. The junction had 3 bases not matched to a gene; V was cut back by 4 bases and J by 4 bases. In germline, CDR1 is MGHRA, CDR2 YSYEKL. CDR3 sequence: CASSRGLARETQYF. The CDR3 DNA reads as TGCGCCAGCAGCCGGGGACTAGCGAGAGAGACCCAGTACTTC.

This clonotype was seen ten or more times. The chain has TRBV7-2 and TRBJ1-2; D not certain. The CDR3 runs to 16 residues. The V gene lost 2 bases and the J gene lost 0 bases, with 13 bases spanning the gap. Germline CDR1 and CDR2: SGHTA and FQGNSA. CDR3 residues: CASSLISRASNYGYTF. The CDR3 region has the DNA TGTGCCAGCAGCTTAATATCTAGGGCTTCTAACTATGGCTACACCTTC.

CDR3 sequence: CASSLWYRVGDTQYF. CDR3 sequence (DNA): TGTGCCAGCAGCTTGTGGTACAGGGTTGGGGATACGCAGTATTTT. The chain is built from TRBV5-6 and TRBJ2-3; perhaps TRBD1 as D (6 bases). V dropped 1 base and J dropped 6 bases, with 15 bases sitting between them. Germline-derived CDR1 and CDR2 are SGHDT and YYEEEE. This CDR3 contains 15 residues. Combining the CDR3 with reference TRBV5-6 and TRBJ2-3 gives the whole variable domain DAGVTQSPTHLIKTRGQQVTLRCSPKSGHDTVSWYQQALGQGPQFIFQYYEEEERQRGNFPDRFSGHQFPNYSSELNVNALLLGDSALYLCASSLWYRVGDTQYFGPGTRLTVL.

By share of the sample, this clonotype is medium-sized (0.01 to 0.1%). The chain is built from TRBV27 and TRBJ2-1; D may be TRBD2 (6 bases). From germline, CDR1 is MNHEY and CDR2 SMNVEV (reference sequence). The V end was cut by 3 bases, the J end by 8 bases, with 8 bases between. CDR3 length: 12 amino acids. The CDR3 reads CASSFSGHEQFF. In DNA form, the CDR3 reads TGTGCCAGCAGTTTTAGCGGACATGAGCAGTTCTTC.

J is TRBJ2-5 and V is TRBV7-2; D is possibly TRBD1 or TRBD2 (5 bases each). This CDR3 contains 14 residues. V lost 2 bases and J 5 bases, leaving 12 bases between the germline ends. Germline assignment: CDR1 SGHTA and CDR2 FQGNSA. The CDR3 nucleotides read TGTGCCAGCAGCTTAATTCGGGGACGGGAGACCCAGTACTTC. This codes for CASSLIRGRETQYF.

Ten or more counts support this clonotype. The chain couples TRBV11-3 to TRBJ2-4; TRBD2 is a possible D gene (5 bases). Germline V gene sequence: CDR1 SGHNT, CDR2 YENEEA. V was clipped by 0 bases and J by 1 base, with 10 bases between them. The CDR3 runs 16 residues. In DNA form, the CDR3 reads TGTGCCAGCAGCTTAGACGAGGGAGCGGCCAAAAACATTCAGTACTTC. This encodes CASSLDEGAAKNIQYF.

This clonotype has a count of ten or more. The chain links TRBV27 to TRBJ1-2; 8 bases fit TRBD1. CDR3 length equals 13 residues. J lost 4 bases, V lost 2 bases, and 0 bases had no gene match. The germline gives CDR1 MNHEY, CDR2 SMNVEV (reference sequence). The CDR3 reads CASSLGTGYGYTF. The CDR3 DNA sequence: TGTGCCAGCAGTTTAGGGACAGGCTATGGCTACACCTTC.

The V call is TRBV7-2, the J call TRBJ1-4, with no clear D. Deletions cut 1 base from V and 5 bases from J, with 11 bases between. CDR1 SGHTA and CDR2 FQGNSA come from the germline V gene. The CDR3 is 15 amino acids. The CDR3: CASSLEWPENEKLFF. CDR3 coding DNA: TGTGCCAGCAGCTTAGAGTGGCCGGAGAATGAAAAACTGTTTTTT.

This clonotype showed up just once. The CDR3 region is CASVPGGPAYEQYF. CDR3 DNA: TGTGCCAGCGTGCCGGGGGGCCCTGCCTACGAGCAGTACTTC. The chain employs TRBV28 and TRBJ2-7, with D tentatively TRBD2 (7 bases). Trimming took 8 bases from V and 2 from J, leaving 16 bases between them. The germline CDR1 and CDR2 sequences are MDHEN and SYDVKM. The CDR3 is made up of 14 amino acids.

This clonotype was detected many times. This chain uses TRBV10-1 with TRBJ2-7, with D maybe TRBD2 (5 bases). The V and J ends lost 6 bases and 2 bases respectively, with 11 bases between them. The CDR3 sequence is 13 residues long. The germline CDR1 and CDR2 sequences are WNHNN and SYGVQD (reference sequence). CDR3 sequence: CASRREGPYEQYV. The CDR3 nucleotides read TGCGCCAGCAGGCGCGAGGGTCCCTACGAGCAGTACGTC.

This clonotype came up many times. V is TRBV20-1 and J is TRBJ2-1; D remains ambiguous. The CDR3 covers 14 residues. Germline CDR1 and CDR2: DFQATT and SNEGSKA (reference sequence). The V gene lost 3 bases and the J gene lost 4 bases, with 13 bases spanning the gap. The CDR3 sequence is CSASPYPDYNEQFF. CDR3 bases: TGCAGTGCTAGCCCCTACCCTGATTACAATGAGCAGTTCTTC.

This clonotype has ten or more counts. The gene calls are TRBV7-9 and TRBJ1-1; D call uncertain. The CDR3 covers 13 residues. Trimming shortened V by 6 bases and J by 2 bases, and 10 bases separated the two germline ends. Germline CDR1 SEHNR, CDR2 FQNEAQ (reference sequence). In DNA form, the CDR3 reads TGTGCCAGCAGTCTGGGGATCAACACTGAAGCTTTCTTT. This translates into CASSLGINTEAFF.

This clonotype was recorded at least ten times. V gene TRBV20-1 combines with J gene TRBJ2-7; 8 positions match TRBD1. This CDR3 region has 13 residues. Germline V lookup: CDR1 DFQATT, CDR2 SNEGSKA (reference sequence). The J segment lost 2 bases and the V segment lost 4 bases, leaving 4 bases of the junction unmatched. CDR3 coding DNA: TGCAGTGCTATTACAGGGGGGACCTACGAGCAGTACTTC. It specifies CSAITGGTYEQYF.

This clonotype appeared many times. CDR3 sequence: CASSSLTSGGVREQFF. CDR3 bases: TGTGCCAGCAGTTCCCTGACTAGCGGGGGGGTGCGAGAGCAGTTCTTC. J is TRBJ2-1 and V is TRBV12-3 or TRBV12-4, with 14 bases matching TRBD2. This CDR3 is built from 16 residues. Trimming took 4 bases from V and 10 from J; bases not matched to a gene: 9.

This clonotype showed up many times. The gene calls are TRBV7-9 and TRBJ2-1; 11 bases line up with TRBD2. From germline, CDR1 is SEHNR and CDR2 FQNEAQ (reference sequence). Unmatched junction bases numbered 4, after V lost 4 bases and J lost 2 bases. The CDR3 spans 16 residues. CDR3 DNA sequence: TGTGCCAGCAGCTACAATAGCGGGAGGGCCTACAATGAGCAGTTCTTC. It specifies CASSYNSGRAYNEQFF.

This clonotype was observed many times. The chain links TRBV7-2 to TRBJ2-3; no clear D. The V gene's germline CDR1 is SGHTA and CDR2 FQGNSA. Trimming left V 0 bases short and J 6 bases short, with 16 bases between. The CDR3 consists of 16 residues. The CDR3 sequence is CASSLALSPRPDTQYF. DNA of the CDR3: TGTGCCAGCAGCTTAGCCCTATCCCCCCGCCCCGATACGCAGTATTTT. The whole variable domain, filled in from reference TRBV7-2 and TRBJ2-3, reads GAGVSQSPSNKVTEKGKDVELRCDPISGHTALYWYRQSLGQGLEFLIYFQGNSAPDKSGLPSDRFSAERTGGSVSTLTIQRTQQEDSAVYLCASSLALSPRPDTQYFGPGTRLTVL.